This T cell receptor beta chain was found in a study of shared clonotypes between healthy human individuals. Study outcomes and limitations: Sampling involved blood alone; tissue repertoires likely differ. The study found lower generation probabilities in non-shared clonotypes than in those shared by all four donors. The naive CD4 repertoires of a few donors were compared, and approximately 4.7% of clonotypes were shared.

Germline-derived CDR1 and CDR2 are SNHLY and FYNNEI. Trimming left V 3 bases short and J 2 bases short, with 8 bases between. This CDR3 is built from 14 residues. Assay used: immunoSEQ multiplex PCR; TCRdb lists only in-frame clones, some missing. The sample gives about 2.4 million clones, 90% to 95% of which show up once; more than 0.35% is in the top ten. A note on this clone: The antigen remains unidentified. This sample also contains other DNA sequences that code for the same CDR3.

The investigators split CD4+ cells into a CD45RA+ naive subset and a CD45RA-negative memory subset. The rearrangement joins TRBV2 to TRBJ1-5; D not certain. The sample comprised naive CD4+ T cells from PBMCs. Subset here: CD45RA+ positively selected. The sequence came from a man between 18 and 29 years old in good health. Some clones in this sample may be carry-over from other donors' samples. CDR3 sequence: CASSDRGGNQPQHF. In DNA form, the CDR3 reads TGTGCCAGCAGTGACCGGGGAGGCAATCAGCCCCAGCATTTT.